This T cell receptor beta chain was sequenced during a study of cytomegalovirus exposure and HLA in healthy donors. Findings and limits, study-wide: CMV serostatus was the only immune exposure information that was available.

The PCR was carried out with 60 Vbeta primers and 13 Jbeta primers. The method was immunoSEQ multiplex PCR; TCRdb's version includes in-frame clones alone and lacks a portion of them. The table records 160,000 or so clones, around 81% of them present only once. CDR1 MNHEY and CDR2 SMNVEV come from the germline V gene (reference sequence). V was shortened by 4 bases and J by 2 bases, with 7 bases between the two germline ends. The CDR3 totals 13 residues. Points on this clone: Its specificity is not known.

The sequencing sample was made of PBMCs. J is TRBJ2-3 and V is TRBV27; the D gene is possibly TRBD2 (5 bases). The source of this sequence is a woman aged 18 to 35 in good health and CMV-seropositive. CDR3 nucleotides: TGTGCCAGCAGTTCGGACTCCACAGATACGCAGTATTTT. Its translation is CASSSDSTDTQYF.